The T cell receptor beta chain under discussion was sequenced for a study of beta chain features in type 1 diabetes. As for the study in general: The study examined roughly 100 million sorted cells across all samples.

Sorting of CD4+ naive, central memory, regulatory and stem cell-like memory cells was performed via CD45RO/CCR7/CD25/CD127/CD95/CD27. This clone was picked up a small number of times. Its antigen is undetermined. What was sequenced were expressed TCRB transcripts, since all of the isolated RNA had been reverse transcribed. The data were produced by immunoSEQ multiplex PCR, yet TCRdb's version contains in-frame clones alone and is incomplete. The sample has roughly 350,000 clones; 8% to 13% are singletons. The CDR3 is made up of 12 amino acids. Germline V lookup: CDR1 GTSNPN, CDR2 SVGIG (reference sequence). Trimming took off 2 bases at V and 8 bases at J, with 9 bases between the two ends. Overall study findings and caveats: The naive, central memory and Treg TCRB repertoires looked more alike in patients than they did in healthy donors. There was a possibility that cDNA sequencing over-represented cells with high TCR expression.

This chain uses TRBV30 with TRBJ1-4; D gene unclear. Sequenced input: naive CD4+ T cells from blood. The origin of this receptor is a woman aged 30 to 39 in good health. CDR3 nucleotide sequence: TGTGCCTGGAGTCCGGCGGGGGAAAAACTGTTTTTT. Translating gives CAWSPAGEKLFF.